This T cell receptor (beta chain) was profiled in a study of memory CD4+ T cells and cytomegalovirus serostatus. This table comes from immunoSEQ multiplex PCR, and its TCRdb copy is limited to in-frame clones, with some not included. The data show about 50,000 clones, with 70% to 85% seen just once and roughly 0.6% held by the top ten. The sort gate was single viable CD3+CD4+CD8-CD45RO+ cells for memory CD4+ T cells. Donors' CMV status reflects serum IgG against pp150, pp28, p38, p52. This CDR3 region has 15 residues. Germline V gives CDR1 SGHVS, CDR2 FNYEAQ. Trimming removed 0 bases at V and 1 base at J, with 9 bases between.

The chain uses TRBV7-6 and TRBJ1-1, with D perhaps TRBD1 (6 bases). Input material: memory CD4+ T cells from blood. The clonotype was recovered from an adult in good health and CMV-seronegative. Here the CDR3 reads CASSLAGHPNTEAFF. As DNA, the CDR3 is TGTGCCAGCAGCTTAGCGGGACACCCGAACACTGAAGCTTTCTTT.